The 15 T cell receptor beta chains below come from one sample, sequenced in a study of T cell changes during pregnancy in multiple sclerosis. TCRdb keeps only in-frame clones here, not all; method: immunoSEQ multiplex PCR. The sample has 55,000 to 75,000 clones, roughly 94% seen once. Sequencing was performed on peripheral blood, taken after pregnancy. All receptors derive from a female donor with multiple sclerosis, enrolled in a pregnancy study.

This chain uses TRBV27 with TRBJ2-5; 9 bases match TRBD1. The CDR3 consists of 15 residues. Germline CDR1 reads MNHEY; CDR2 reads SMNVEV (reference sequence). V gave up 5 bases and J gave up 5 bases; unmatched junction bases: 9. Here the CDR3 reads CASSLQGTGSETQYF. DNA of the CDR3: TGTGCCAGCAGTCTCCAAGGGACAGGGAGTGAGACCCAGTACTTC.

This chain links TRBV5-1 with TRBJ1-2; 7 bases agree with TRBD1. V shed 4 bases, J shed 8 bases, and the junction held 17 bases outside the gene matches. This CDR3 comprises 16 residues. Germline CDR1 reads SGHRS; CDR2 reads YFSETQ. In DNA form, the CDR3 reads TGCGCCAGCAGCCCCGGGACAGTTCTTAGGTCTGAGGGCTACACCTTC. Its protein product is CASSPGTVLRSEGYTF.

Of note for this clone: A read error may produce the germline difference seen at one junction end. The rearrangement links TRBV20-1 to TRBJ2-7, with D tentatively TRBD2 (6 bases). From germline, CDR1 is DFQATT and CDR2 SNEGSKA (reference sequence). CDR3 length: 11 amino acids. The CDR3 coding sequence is TGCAGTGCAAAGACCTCTAGGGCCGCGGGGTTC. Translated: CSAKTSRAAGF.

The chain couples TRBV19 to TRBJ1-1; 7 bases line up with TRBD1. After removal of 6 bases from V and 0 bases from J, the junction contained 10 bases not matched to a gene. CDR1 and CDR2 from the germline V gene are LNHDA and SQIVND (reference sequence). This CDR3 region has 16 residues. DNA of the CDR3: TGTGCCAGTAGGACCTCCAGGGGGTTTATGAACACTGAAGCTTTCTTT. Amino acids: CASRTSRGFMNTEAFF.

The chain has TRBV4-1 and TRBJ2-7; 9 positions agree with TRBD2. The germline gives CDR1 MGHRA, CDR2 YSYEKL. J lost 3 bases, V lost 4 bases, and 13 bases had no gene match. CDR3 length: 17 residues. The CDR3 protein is CASSPNQVSGRFYEQYF. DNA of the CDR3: TGCGCCAGCAGCCCCAATCAGGTTAGCGGGAGATTCTACGAGCAGTACTTC.

The CDR3 nucleotides read TGTGCCAGCCTTTCCCGGGGAGGCCTGGGCAATGAGCAGTTCTTC. It specifies CASLSRGGLGNEQFF. The genes are TRBV7-9 and TRBJ2-1, with a weak D call TRBD2 (6 bases). The CDR3 has 15 residues. The germline gives CDR1 SEHNR, CDR2 FQNEAQ (reference sequence). V lost 8 bases and J lost 6, with 20 bases in between.

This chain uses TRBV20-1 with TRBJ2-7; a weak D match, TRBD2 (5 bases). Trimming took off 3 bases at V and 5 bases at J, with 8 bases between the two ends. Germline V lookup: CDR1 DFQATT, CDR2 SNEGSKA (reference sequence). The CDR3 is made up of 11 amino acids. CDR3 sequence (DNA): TGCAGTGCTAGCGTGGAGGACGAGCAGTACTTC. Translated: CSASVEDEQYF.

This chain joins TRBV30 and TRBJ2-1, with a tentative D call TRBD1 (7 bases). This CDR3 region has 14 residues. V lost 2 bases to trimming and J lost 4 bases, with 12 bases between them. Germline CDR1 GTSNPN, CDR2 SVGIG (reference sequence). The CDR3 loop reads CAWSLAGQYNEQFF. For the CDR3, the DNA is TGTGCCTGGAGTTTGGCGGGACAGTACAATGAGCAGTTCTTC.

The chain's CDR3 is CASSLQWLTGSIRLAGIPGGFF. Here the CDR3 DNA reads TGTGCCAGCAGCCTTCAGTGGTTGACAGGCTCCATAAGACTAGCGGGAATTCCGGGGGGGTTCTTC. The chain recombines TRBV7-3 with TRBJ2-1, with 11 bases that match TRBD2. The CDR3 contains 22 residues. With V trimmed by 5 bases and J by 15 bases, 36 bases remained unmatched. Germline lookup yields CDR1 SGHTA and CDR2 FQGTGA.

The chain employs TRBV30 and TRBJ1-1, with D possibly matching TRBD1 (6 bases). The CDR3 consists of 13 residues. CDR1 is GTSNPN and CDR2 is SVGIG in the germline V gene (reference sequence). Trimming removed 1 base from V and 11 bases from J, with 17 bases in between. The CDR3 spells CAWSDQGRGSAFF. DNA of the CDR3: TGTGCCTGGAGTGATCAGGGGAGAGGGTCTGCTTTCTTT.

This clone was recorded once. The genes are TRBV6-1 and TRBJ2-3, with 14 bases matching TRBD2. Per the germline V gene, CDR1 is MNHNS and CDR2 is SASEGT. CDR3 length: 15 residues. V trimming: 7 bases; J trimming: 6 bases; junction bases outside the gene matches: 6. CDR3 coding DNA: TGTGCCAGCATGGGGACTAGCGGGAGATTTGATACGCAGTATTTT. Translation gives CASMGTSGRFDTQYF.

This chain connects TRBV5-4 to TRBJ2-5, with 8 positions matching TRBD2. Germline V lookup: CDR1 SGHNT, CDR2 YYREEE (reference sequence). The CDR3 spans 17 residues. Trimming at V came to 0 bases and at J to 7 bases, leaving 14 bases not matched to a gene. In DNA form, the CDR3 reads TGTGCCAGCAGCTTGGGAGGTGCGGCGGGAGGTCTGGGGACCCAGTACTTC. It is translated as CASSLGGAAGGLGTQYF.

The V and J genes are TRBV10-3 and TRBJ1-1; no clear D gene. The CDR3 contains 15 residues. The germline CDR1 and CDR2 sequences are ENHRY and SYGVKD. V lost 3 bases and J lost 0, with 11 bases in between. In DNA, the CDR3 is TGTGCCATCAGTGACTTCGGGATTCTGAACACTGAAGCTTTCTTT. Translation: CAISDFGILNTEAFF.

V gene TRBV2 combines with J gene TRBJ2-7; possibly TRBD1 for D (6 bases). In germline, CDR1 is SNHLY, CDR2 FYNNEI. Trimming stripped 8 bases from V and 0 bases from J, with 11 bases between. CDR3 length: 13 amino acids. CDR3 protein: CASLGRGSYEQYF. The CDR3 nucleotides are TGTGCCAGCCTGGGCAGGGGCTCCTACGAGCAGTACTTC.

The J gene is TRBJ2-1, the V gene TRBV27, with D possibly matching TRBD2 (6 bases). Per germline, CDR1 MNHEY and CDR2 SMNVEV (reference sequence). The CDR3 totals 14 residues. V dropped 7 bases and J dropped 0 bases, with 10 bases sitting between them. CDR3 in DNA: TGTGCCAGCACTTCGACTAGCTCCTACAATGAGCAGTTCTTC. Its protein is CASTSTSSYNEQFF.